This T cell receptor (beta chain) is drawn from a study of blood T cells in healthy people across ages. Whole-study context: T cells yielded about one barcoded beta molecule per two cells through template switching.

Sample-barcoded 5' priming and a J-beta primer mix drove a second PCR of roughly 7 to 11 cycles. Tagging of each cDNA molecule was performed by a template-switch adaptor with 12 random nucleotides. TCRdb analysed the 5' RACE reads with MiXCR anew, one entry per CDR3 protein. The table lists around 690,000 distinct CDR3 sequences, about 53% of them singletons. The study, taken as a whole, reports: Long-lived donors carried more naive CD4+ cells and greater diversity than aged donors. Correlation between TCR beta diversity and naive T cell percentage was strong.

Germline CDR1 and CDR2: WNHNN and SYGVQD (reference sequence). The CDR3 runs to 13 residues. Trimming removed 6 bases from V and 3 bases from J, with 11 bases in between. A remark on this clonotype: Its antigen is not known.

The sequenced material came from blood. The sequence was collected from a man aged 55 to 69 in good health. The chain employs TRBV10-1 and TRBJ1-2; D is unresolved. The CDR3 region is CASSSGMYYGYTF. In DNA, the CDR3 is TGCGCCAGCAGCTCTGGGATGTACTATGGCTACACCTTC.